These 11 T cell receptor beta chains originate from one sample sequenced in a study of beta chain features in type 1 diabetes. Study-wide results and caveats: Moderate but significant shortening of TCRB CDR3s was recorded in all four CD4+ subsets from Type 1 diabetes patients.

Reverse transcription of all isolated RNA meant that expressed TCRB transcripts were sequenced. Sequencing was performed with immunoSEQ multiplex PCR; in TCRdb, only in-frame clones are kept and a portion is missing. The sample records roughly 160,000 clones, 7.8% being singletons. Antigen specificity for these receptors is unknown. Specimen: central memory CD4+ T cells from blood. The source of these receptors is a woman in her thirties or forties with type 1 diabetes.

This clone was detected only a few times. At one boundary the junction diverges from the germline segment, which might be a read error. This rearrangement joins TRBV20-1 to TRBJ2-7; unclear D gene. Germline lookup yields CDR1 DFQATT and CDR2 SNEGSKA (reference sequence). CDR3 length equals 9 residues. CDR3: CSASPYSAF. The CDR3 bases are TGCAGTGCTAGCCCCTACAGTGCCTTC.

In the case of this clone: An end of the junction does not agree with germline; a read error may underlie this. This sequence joins TRBV5-4 and TRBJ2-3, with TRBD1 matching over 7 bases. Germline CDR1 and CDR2: SGHNT and YYREEE (reference sequence). This CDR3 has 15 amino acids. CDR3 region: CASSQGGQSTDTQYF. CDR3 in DNA: TGCGCCAGCAGCCAAGGGGGACAGAGCACAGATACGCAGTATTTT. The variable domain in full, with the rest retrieved from reference TRBV5-4 and TRBJ2-3, is ETGVTQSPTHLIKTRGQQVTLRCSSQSGHNTVSWYQQALGQGPQFIFQYYREEENGRGNFPPRFSGLQFPNYSSELNVNALELDDSALYLCASSQGGQSTDTQYFGPGTRLTVL.

This clone was seen more than once but under ten times. This chain joins TRBV5-4 and TRBJ1-5; unclear D gene. The ends were cut back, 3 bases at V and 1 base at J, with 14 bases in the middle. The CDR3 is 16 amino acids. Germline CDR1 reads SGHNT; CDR2 reads YYREEE (reference sequence). The CDR3 coding sequence is TGTGCCAGCAGCTGGACCAGTCCGGGGAGCAATCAGCCCCAGCATTTT. It codes for CASSWTSPGSNQPQHF.

This clone occurred a few times. CDR3 sequence: CASSSPQYGGTYQETQYF. The CDR3 nucleotides read TGTGCCAGCAGCTCACCCCAATATGGCGGGACTTACCAAGAGACCCAGTACTTC. The genes are TRBV9 and TRBJ2-5; perhaps TRBD2 as D (6 bases). This CDR3 contains 18 residues. V was pared by 4 bases and J by 0 bases, with 22 bases between. Germline CDR1 and CDR2: SGDLS and YYNGEE.

At least ten counts were recorded for this clone. The rearrangement uses TRBV7-6 and TRBJ2-3; 9 bases match TRBD1. The germline V gene encodes CDR1 SGHVS and CDR2 FNYEAQ. Losses at the gene ends were 6 bases for V and 4 bases for J; bases not matched to a gene: 11. The CDR3 loop spans 16 amino acids. The CDR3: CASSPTGTGMADTQYF. CDR3 nucleotides: TGTGCCAGCAGTCCCACCGGGACAGGGATGGCAGATACGCAGTATTTT.

The V call is TRBV9, the J call TRBJ2-3; D might be TRBD2 (5 bases). CDR1 is SGDLS and CDR2 is YYNGEE in the germline V gene. This CDR3 region has 13 residues. V lost 0 bases and J lost 8, with 10 bases in between. The CDR3 DNA reads TGTGCCAGCAGCGTAGGGACGGGGAGTACGCAGTATTTT. Residues: CASSVGTGSTQYF.

The chain joins TRBV6-1 to TRBJ2-4; 7 bases are a match to TRBD2. CDR1 is MNHNS and CDR2 is SASEGT in the germline V gene. The CDR3 runs to 14 residues. The J segment lost 2 bases and the V segment lost 8 bases, leaving 6 bases of the junction unmatched. The CDR3 DNA sequence: TGTGCCAGCGGAAACAGCGGGACCAAAAACATTCAGTACTTC. This translates into CASGNSGTKNIQYF.

This clone was observed many times. The chain combines TRBV28 with TRBJ1-5; 7 nucleotides align to TRBD1. The CDR3 consists of 17 residues. V lost 7 bases and J lost 0; bases outside the gene matches: 12. The germline CDR1 and CDR2 sequences are MDHEN and SYDVKM. The CDR3 protein is CASILRDSLYSNQPQHF. CDR3 DNA sequence: TGTGCCAGCATCCTCCGGGACAGTCTTTATAGCAATCAGCCCCAGCATTTT.

The chain couples TRBV28 to TRBJ1-5; weak D call: TRBD1 (5 bases). The CDR3 has 17 residues. With 10 bases removed from V and 0 bases from J, the gap between germline ends came to 22 bases. Germline assignment: CDR1 MDHEN and CDR2 SYDVKM. CDR3 nucleotides: TGTGCCACCATGCCATCGGTGCGGGGGTATAGCAATCAGCCCCAGCATTTT. It is translated as CATMPSVRGYSNQPQHF.

The rearrangement links TRBV9 to TRBJ1-1; TRBD1 is a possible D gene (6 bases). Trimming shortened V by 4 bases and J by 4 bases, and 20 bases separated the two germline ends. Germline lookup yields CDR1 SGDLS and CDR2 YYNGEE. The CDR3 runs to 16 residues. The CDR3, as DNA: TGTGCCAGCAGCCTCAGAGGGGGGGAAGAAGGCACTGAAGCTTTCTTT. Residues: CASSLRGGEEGTEAFF.

This rearrangement joins TRBV29-1 to TRBJ2-1; 14 bases are a match to TRBD2. Germline loops: CDR1 SQVTM, CDR2 ANQGSEA. This CDR3 is 18 amino acids long. J lost 0 bases, V lost 2 bases, and 6 bases had no gene match. In nucleotides, the CDR3 is TGCAGCGTTGAAACGGGACTAGCGGGAGATAGCTCCTACAATGAGCAGTTCTTC. Residues: CSVETGLAGDSSYNEQFF.